Included here is one T cell receptor (beta chain) sequence, with context. The antigen remains unidentified. The sample belongs to a study of T cells expressing NK-cell markers. Study-wide context: In the group of eight sequenced donors, seven were HCMV-seropositive and one was seronegative. Study-level points and caveats: The CD3+CD56-NKG2C+ fraction of a few donors was likewise dominated by these clonotypes.

CDR3 length: 16 residues. For each CDR3 protein, TCRdb gives one entry from its re-call of the 5' RACE reads, without DNA. This repertoire includes more than 250,000 distinct CDR3 sequences. Sample: blood T cells: a sorted CD56 or NKG2C T cell subset, CD4+ or CD8+ T cells, or bulk PBMC T cells (not recorded which). The receptor was derived from a man between 18 and 35 years old in good health. This chain uses TRBV12-3 or TRBV12-4 with TRBJ2-3; no DNA is available, so the TRBD2 call from TCRdb remains unchecked. The CDR3 sequence: CASTHLGLASTDTQYF.